A single TCR beta chain is shown here with its context. Its antigen is still unknown. These data are taken from a study of yellow fever vaccine responses in identical twins. Broader study findings: After vaccination, twins' T cell response reportedly seemed partly convergent, partly personalized.

One entry per CDR3 protein results from TCRdb running MiXCR on the RT-PCR reads. Among fewer than 4,000 distinct CDR3 sequences listed, more than 75% were seen once. The sequence was obtained from a woman aged 18-30 years who received the yellow fever vaccine. The specimen comprised T cells from blood (PBMCs), unsorted or a sorted subset (not recorded which), sampled before or after yellow fever vaccination (not recorded which).

CDR3 region: CAIRQGDEAFF. CDR3 bases: TGTGCCATCAGGCAGGGGGATGAAGCTTTCTTT. The V gene is TRBV10-3, the J gene TRBJ1-1, with 7 bases aligning to TRBD1. Germline loops: CDR1 ENHRY, CDR2 SYGVKD. V shed 6 bases and J 7 bases; nucleotides not matched to a gene: 2. This CDR3 has 11 residues.